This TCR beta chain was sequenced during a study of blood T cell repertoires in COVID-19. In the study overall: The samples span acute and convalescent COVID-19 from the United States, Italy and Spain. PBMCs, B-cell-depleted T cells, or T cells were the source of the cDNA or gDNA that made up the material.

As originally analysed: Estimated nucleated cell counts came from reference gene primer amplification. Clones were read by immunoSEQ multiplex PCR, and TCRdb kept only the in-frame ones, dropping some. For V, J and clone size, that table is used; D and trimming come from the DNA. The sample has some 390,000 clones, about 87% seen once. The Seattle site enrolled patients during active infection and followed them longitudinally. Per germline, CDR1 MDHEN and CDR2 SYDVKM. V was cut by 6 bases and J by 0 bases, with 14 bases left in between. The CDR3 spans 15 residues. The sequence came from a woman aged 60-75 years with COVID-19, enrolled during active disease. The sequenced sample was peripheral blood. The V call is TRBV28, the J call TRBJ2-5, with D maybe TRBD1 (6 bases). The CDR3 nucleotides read TGTGCCAGCAGACAGGGACGGACAAACCAAGAGACCCAGTACTTC. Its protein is CASRQGRTNQETQYF.